The T cell receptor beta chain under discussion was sequenced for a study of Ad26.COV2.S vaccination and SARS-CoV-2 variants. Overall study context: Ad26.COV2.S shots went into the muscle once or twice, 56 days apart.

The repertoire was sequenced with immunoSEQ multiplex PCR; TCRdb's copy has only in-frame clones and lacks some. This repertoire shows fewer than 400,000 clones, around 81% found once; its top ten account for under 2.5%. Treatment meaning: over 15 received Ad26.COV2.S at low or high dose, single or two shots; 5 received placebo; per-sample allocation not given. Day 63 after the first vaccine or placebo injection was the time point for sampling. The CDR3 runs to 14 residues. With 3 bases removed from V and 11 bases from J, the gap between germline ends came to 19 bases. Per germline, CDR1 MDHEN and CDR2 SYDVKM.

This receptor was identified in a person aged 18-65 years who received the Ad26.COV2.S COVID-19 vaccine or a placebo. Sequenced here: peripheral blood, sampled in a trial of Ad26.COV2.S vaccine versus placebo. This sequence joins TRBV28 and TRBJ1-1; D unresolved. Written as DNA, the CDR3 is TGTGCCAGCAGTTTGAGAGGCAGCCTCGTCGGGGCTTTCTTT. Its translation is CASSLRGSLVGAFF.